This T cell receptor beta chain was profiled in a study of identical twins. Trimming took 0 bases from V and 1 from J, leaving 7 bases between them. Germline V gene lookup returns CDR1 SGHRS and CDR2 YFSETQ. This CDR3 region has 14 residues. This clonotype was detected only once. With a much larger clone just one base away, this may be a read error. One entry per CDR3 protein results from TCRdb running MiXCR on the 5' RACE reads. The sample has 250,000 to 350,000 distinct CDR3 sequences, 8% to 9% seen once. In addition, the sample was reused for a study of yellow fever vaccine responses in identical twins.

The sequence was collected from a woman aged 18-35 years in good health. What was sequenced was memory (CD45RO+) T cells sorted from blood. The V gene is TRBV5-1, the J gene TRBJ1-2; D is unresolved. CDR3 protein: CASSLGAYNYGYTF. Here the CDR3 DNA reads TGCGCCAGCAGCTTGGGCGCCTATAACTATGGCTACACCTTC.